These T cell receptor beta chains were read from a single sample in a study of cytomegalovirus exposure and HLA in healthy donors. Assay used: immunoSEQ multiplex PCR; TCRdb lists only in-frame clones, some missing. The sample yields tens of thousands of clones, roughly four fifths seen once. Sample: PBMCs. These receptors all stem from a man aged 18 to 29 in good health and CMV-seronegative. The CDR3 runs from the conserved cysteine through the conserved F or W. The order of the fields is J gene, V gene, D gene, clone size, CDR3 DNA, CDR3 protein. The D gene is left open where the match is weak. Clone size is shown for a subset of rows, as once, few, many or a class of expanded clone.

J gene: TRBJ2-1; V gene: TRBV7-2; D gene: .; clone size: .; CDR3 DNA: TGTGCCAGCAGCCCCGAGTCAGGAGGGATTATGTTCTTC; CDR3 protein: CASSPESGGIMFF
J gene: TRBJ1-1; V gene: TRBV28; D gene: TRBD1; clone size: .; CDR3 DNA: TGTGCCAGCAGTTCCACACGGACAGGGTCTCGGAAAGCTTTCTTT; CDR3 protein: CASSSTRTGSRKAFF
J gene: TRBJ2-7; V gene: TRBV7-8; D gene: .; clone size: .; CDR3 DNA: TGTGCCAGCAGCTTATACGCGGTCGGCTCCTACGAGCAGTACTTC; CDR3 protein: CASSLYAVGSYEQYF
J gene: TRBJ2-6; V gene: TRBV19; D gene: TRBD1; clone size: .; CDR3 DNA: TGTGCCAGTAGAAAGTCCGGGACAGCTCTAAATTCTGGGGCCAACGTCCTGACTTTC; CDR3 protein: CASRKSGTALNSGANVLTF
J gene: TRBJ1-4; V gene: TRBV4-3; D gene: .; clone size: .; CDR3 DNA: TGCGCCAGCAGTCTTCGACAGGTAGTTGCTAATGAAAAACTGTTTTTT; CDR3 protein: CASSLRQVVANEKLFF
J gene: TRBJ2-7; V gene: TRBV2; D gene: .; clone size: .; CDR3 DNA: TGTGCCAGCAGTGGACTGACGCGAAAAGGCTACGAGCAGTACTTC; CDR3 protein: CASSGLTRKGYEQYF
J gene: TRBJ1-1; V gene: TRBV2; D gene: .; clone size: .; CDR3 DNA: TGTGCCAGCAGTCCTGGAGGGCTCGCCACTGAAGCTTTCTTT; CDR3 protein: CASSPGGLATEAFF
J gene: TRBJ1-5; V gene: TRBV28; D gene: TRBD1; clone size: .; CDR3 DNA: TGTGCCAGCAGTTCAACTTCAGGGGGCCACAATAGCAATCAGCCCCAGCATTTT; CDR3 protein: CASSSTSGGHNSNQPQHF
J gene: TRBJ2-7; V gene: TRBV15; D gene: TRBD2; clone size: .; CDR3 DNA: TGTGCCACCGGGACTAGCGGAACCTACGAGCAGTACTTC; CDR3 protein: CATGTSGTYEQYF
J gene: TRBJ2-5; V gene: TRBV5-1; D gene: .; clone size: .; CDR3 DNA: TGCGCCAGCAGTCCAACTATTTCGGGGAGGAAAGAGACCCAGTACTTC; CDR3 protein: CASSPTISGRKETQYF
J gene: TRBJ2-3; V gene: TRBV10-1; D gene: TRBD2; clone size: .; CDR3 DNA: TGCGCCAGCAGTGGGATCCGACTAGCGGGTTTCCCAGATACGCAGTATTTT; CDR3 protein: CASSGIRLAGFPDTQYF
J gene: TRBJ2-1; V gene: TRBV11-2; D gene: TRBD2; clone size: once; CDR3 DNA: TGTGCCAGCAGCTTAGCCGGGACTAGCGGGGGGGAGCAGTTCTTC; CDR3 protein: CASSLAGTSGGEQFF
J gene: TRBJ1-5; V gene: TRBV19; D gene: .; clone size: .; CDR3 DNA: TGTGCCAGTAGTATGATGGGGAGGGCGAATCAGCCCCAGCATTTT; CDR3 protein: CASSMMGRANQPQHF
J gene: TRBJ2-3; V gene: TRBV9; D gene: TRBD2; clone size: few; CDR3 DNA: TGTGCCAGCAGCGTAGCTGGAATAGCGGGTCTCACAGATACGCAGTATTTT; CDR3 protein: CASSVAGIAGLTDTQYF
J gene: TRBJ1-2; V gene: TRBV29-1; D gene: .; clone size: .; CDR3 DNA: TGCAGCGTTGAAGAAGAGCGAGGGTCCTATGGCTACACCTTC; CDR3 protein: CSVEEERGSYGYTF
J gene: TRBJ2-2; V gene: TRBV14; D gene: TRBD2; clone size: .; CDR3 DNA: TGTGCCAGCAGCCAAGATTTTGGCGGGAGGGACACCGGGGAGCTGTTTTTT; CDR3 protein: CASSQDFGGRDTGELFF
J gene: TRBJ1-1; V gene: TRBV23-1; D gene: .; clone size: .; CDR3 DNA: TGCGCCAGCAGTCAACCCTCGGGGACAACCATGAACACTGAAGCTTTCTTT; CDR3 protein: CASSQPSGTTMNTEAFF
J gene: TRBJ2-3; V gene: TRBV19; D gene: TRBD2; clone size: .; CDR3 DNA: TGTGCCAGTAGTTTATCGGGGGGGCCAGATACGCAGTATTTT; CDR3 protein: CASSLSGGPDTQYF
J gene: TRBJ1-1; V gene: TRBV4-3; D gene: .; clone size: .; CDR3 DNA: TGCGCCAGCAGCCAAGACAGATCGAACACTGAAGCTTTCTTT; CDR3 protein: CASSQDRSNTEAFF
J gene: TRBJ2-7; V gene: TRBV21-1; D gene: .; clone size: .; CDR3 DNA: TGTGCCAGCAGCACCCGGGACACCAGCTCCTACGAGCAGTACTTC; CDR3 protein: CASSTRDTSSYEQYF
J gene: TRBJ2-1; V gene: TRBV5-4; D gene: TRBD2; clone size: .; CDR3 DNA: TGTGCCAGCAGCTTGCGGCTAGCGGTCTACAATGAGCAGTTCTTC; CDR3 protein: CASSLRLAVYNEQFF
J gene: TRBJ2-2; V gene: TRBV7-8; D gene: .; clone size: .; CDR3 DNA: TGTGCCAGCAGCTTACTTCGACAACAGGGATTCCGGAACACCGGGGAGCTGTTTTTT; CDR3 protein: CASSLLRQQGFRNTGELFF
J gene: TRBJ2-3; V gene: TRBV6-4; D gene: .; clone size: few; CDR3 DNA: TGTGCCAGCAGTGACTCGACTACAGATACGCAGTATTTT; CDR3 protein: CASSDSTTDTQYF
J gene: TRBJ1-2; V gene: TRBV7-8; D gene: .; clone size: .; CDR3 DNA: TGTGCCAGCAGCCTGGACAGAAGGGGCTACACCTTC; CDR3 protein: CASSLDRRGYTF
J gene: TRBJ1-6; V gene: TRBV5-1; D gene: .; clone size: few; CDR3 DNA: TGCGCCAGCAGCCTGGGGCCAGGGCAGTCACCCCTCCACTTT; CDR3 protein: CASSLGPGQSPLHF
J gene: TRBJ2-2; V gene: TRBV19; D gene: TRBD2; clone size: .; CDR3 DNA: TGTTCCAGTAGTATTATAAGCGGGAGTAAATACCCCCCGGGCACCGGGGAGCTGTTTTTT; CDR3 protein: CSSSIISGSKYPPGTGELFF
J gene: TRBJ1-1; V gene: TRBV28; D gene: .; clone size: .; CDR3 DNA: TGTGCCACTAGAGTCCGGGGGGCCTACGAGGAAGCTTTCTTT; CDR3 protein: CATRVRGAYEEAFF
J gene: TRBJ2-2; V gene: TRBV5-1; D gene: .; clone size: .; CDR3 DNA: TGCGCCAGCAGCTCATCTAGTGGCACCGGGGAGCTGTTTTTT; CDR3 protein: CASSSSSGTGELFF